This T cell receptor (beta chain) was observed in a study of blood T cell repertoires in COVID-19. Study context: Samples came from the United States, Italy and Spain, spanning acute and convalescent COVID-19. From T cells, B-cell-depleted T cells, or PBMCs came the material, which was cDNA or gDNA.

TCRdb's table, derived via immunoSEQ multiplex PCR, lists solely in-frame clones and lacks some. The sample includes 130,000 or so clones, 84% of them seen just once. Participants had their cohort set by participant-reported clinical history. V was pared by 3 bases and J by 2 bases, with 11 bases between. Looked up from germline, CDR1 is SGHTA and CDR2 is FQGNSA. The CDR3 runs 14 residues. This receptor was obtained from a woman between 45 and 65 years old with acute COVID-19. The genes are TRBV7-2 and TRBJ2-7; D is perhaps TRBD2 (6 bases). The sequenced material came from PBMCs or T cells enriched from blood (not recorded which). The CDR3 bases are TGTGCCAGCAGCTTGGAAGCGGGCCCCTACGAGCAGTACTTC. It encodes CASSLEAGPYEQYF.